The source of this TCR beta chain is a study of blood T cells in healthy people across ages. Notes on the study in general: Naive and antigen-experienced cells were not separated, limiting conclusive comparison.

Through a sample-barcoded 5' primer and a J-beta primer mix, a second PCR was run for about 6 to 12 cycles. A template-switch adaptor with 12 random nucleotides tagged each cDNA molecule. Per sample, CDR3-containing paired-end reads numbered at least 2.5 million. In TCRdb, the 5' RACE reads were re-called with MiXCR into one record per CDR3 protein. The table records 1.5 million to 2 million distinct CDR3 sequences, roughly 27% of them present only once. To note about this clonotype: Antigen: not known.

Russia was home to the donors, healthy Caucasian individuals aged about 6 to 90. The CDR3 has 12 amino acids. In germline, CDR1 is SGHVS, CDR2 FNYEAQ. Trimming cost V 10 bases and J 11 bases; bases outside gene matches: 11. Sequenced sample: blood. The sequence was collected from a woman aged 30 to 39 in good health. The chain is built from TRBV7-6 and TRBJ2-5; 9 bases are a match to TRBD1. This CDR3 reads CATLTGGNEQYF. As DNA, the CDR3 is TGTGCCACCCTGACAGGGGGTAATGAGCAGTACTTC.